The T cell receptor (beta chain) under discussion was sequenced for a study of CD8 T cells in ankylosing spondylitis. General study findings and limits: Matched synovial fluid from ankylosing spondylitis patients was reported to be enriched for disease-linked clones. Characteristic of ankylosing spondylitis blood, it appeared, was a TCR beta motif comprising several highly homologous variants. Disease-linked clones displayed a CD8+ phenotype and appeared relatively rarely in peripheral blood. In the blood and synovial fluid of reactive arthritis, some motif variants had been previously reported.

As the method for making TCR beta libraries, quantitative 5'-RACE with molecular barcodes was used. MiXCR, run by TCRdb on the 5' RACE reads, gives a single entry per CDR3 protein. The sample holds roughly 490,000 distinct CDR3 sequences; under 5.5% are singletons and the top ten take under 4.5%. This clonotype was counted at least ten times. Its antigen is not identified. CDR1 and CDR2 from the germline V gene are SGHTA and FQGNSA. There are 15 residues in the CDR3. Trimming left V 5 bases short and J 4 bases short, with 15 bases between. Sequenced sample: blood, either unsorted or a sorted T cell fraction (not recorded which). The V and J genes are TRBV7-2 and TRBJ1-5; D remains ambiguous. This clonotype was obtained from a male donor with ankylosing spondylitis. In DNA, the CDR3 is TGTGCCAGCAGCCCTAGTACGTTCCGAAATCAGCCCCAGCATTTT. This translates into CASSPSTFRNQPQHF.